This T cell receptor (beta chain) was sequenced during a study of blood T cell repertoires in COVID-19. V shed 5 bases and J 4 bases; nucleotides not matched to a gene: 10. In germline, CDR1 is SEHNR, CDR2 FQNEAQ (reference sequence). The CDR3 runs 15 residues. Libraries were prepared by immunoSEQ multiplex PCR; TCRdb keeps only in-frame clonotypes and omits some of them. The sample lists 150,000 to 250,000 clones; roughly 90% were seen once. Sequencing was carried out using PBMCs or T cells enriched from blood (not recorded which). The TCR comes from a woman in her 30s who had recovered from COVID-19. V usage is TRBV7-9 and J usage is TRBJ1-2; 7 bases match TRBD1. CDR3 nucleotides: TGTGCCAGCAGCCCCGAGGACAGGCTCGCCTATGGCTACACCTTC. Its protein product is CASSPEDRLAYGYTF.